These 9 T cell receptor beta chains share one sample of origin, sequenced in a study of identical twins. Each CDR3 protein is one row after TCRdb ran MiXCR on the 5' RACE reads. The data contain roughly 230,000 distinct CDR3 sequences, 6.5% to 9.5% of them seen just once; the ten biggest clones take up 2.5% to 3.5%. The same data also went into a second study, on yellow fever vaccine responses in identical twins.

Sequenced sample: CD8+ T cells sorted from blood. These receptors were obtained from a woman aged 18-29 years in good health.

This clonotype was counted ten times or more. This chain uses TRBV2 with TRBJ2-2; D is possibly TRBD2 (5 bases). The CDR3 contains 17 residues. V was clipped by 0 bases and J by 1 base, with 12 bases between them. Germline V gene sequence: CDR1 SNHLY, CDR2 FYNNEI. CDR3: CASSEALLGLNTGELFF. CDR3 nucleotides: TGTGCCAGCAGTGAAGCGCTCCTAGGACTGAACACCGGGGAGCTGTTTTTT.

This clonotype was picked up a small number of times. The rearrangement joins TRBV20-1 to TRBJ1-3, with D unresolved. From germline, CDR1 is DFQATT and CDR2 SNEGSKA (reference sequence). The V end lost 6 bases, the J end lost 3 bases, and 18 bases lay between the germline ends. This CDR3 is built from 15 residues. The CDR3 DNA reads TGCAGTGCACGCGACCCCGTACTAGGTGGAAACACCATATATTTT. It specifies CSARDPVLGGNTIYF.

J is TRBJ2-7 and V is TRBV7-8, with a tentative D call TRBD2 (6 bases). Trimming shortened V by 1 base and J by 4 bases, and 23 bases separated the two germline ends. CDR1 is SGHVS and CDR2 is FQNEAQ in the germline V gene. CDR3 size: 18 residues. Here the CDR3 DNA reads TGTGCCAGCAGCTTAGTTCTTCAGGTGGGGTCGGGGGAATACGAGCAGTACTTC. Translating gives CASSLVLQVGSGEYEQYF.

This clonotype has more than one count but fewer than ten. This chain links TRBV13 with TRBJ1-4; possible D gene TRBD1, 6 bases. The V end was cut by 4 bases, the J end by 3 bases, with 12 bases between. The CDR3 loop spans 15 amino acids. CDR1 and CDR2 (germline): PRHDT, FYEKMQ (reference sequence). CDR3: CASSSRGGSNEKLFF. In DNA form, the CDR3 reads TGTGCCAGCAGCTCTAGGGGGGGATCTAATGAAAAACTGTTTTTT.

This clonotype was detected a few times. The rearrangement uses TRBV7-8 and TRBJ2-7; D is undetermined. The germline V and J ends were trimmed by 5 bases and 7 bases, with 18 bases remaining between them. Germline CDR1 reads SGHVS; CDR2 reads FQNEAQ. The CDR3 runs to 14 residues. The CDR3 is CASSPPAKLGEQYF. The CDR3 DNA reads TGTGCCAGCAGCCCCCCGGCGAAGCTGGGGGAGCAGTACTTC. Based on the CDR3 plus reference TRBV7-8 and TRBJ2-7, the full variable domain is GAGVSQSPRYKVAKRGQDVALRCDPISGHVSLFWYQQALGQGPEFLTYFQNEAQLDKSGLPSDRFFAERPEGSVSTLKIQRTQQEDSAVYLCASSPPAKLGEQYFGPGTRLTVT.

This clonotype was seen repeatedly, ten times or more. The rearrangement joins TRBV10-2 to TRBJ2-1; 8 bases map to TRBD2. CDR1 and CDR2 (germline): WSHSY, SAAADI. V gave up 3 bases and J gave up 5 bases; unmatched junction bases: 3. This CDR3 comprises 14 residues. The CDR3 protein is CASSDILADNEQFF. In DNA form, the CDR3 reads TGCGCCAGCAGTGACATACTAGCGGACAATGAGCAGTTCTTC.

This clonotype was seen a few times. The rearrangement uses TRBV28 and TRBJ2-5; D gene unclear. CDR3 length: 14 amino acids. Germline V CDR1 and CDR2: MDHEN, SYDVKM. V lost 3 bases to trimming and J lost 1 base, with 9 bases between them. The CDR3 region is CASSFLTLQETQYF. CDR3 bases: TGTGCCAGCAGTTTCTTGACCCTCCAAGAGACCCAGTACTTC.

This clonotype was found many times. CDR3 bases: TGCAGCGTTGACAAGGGTTGGAGCGAGCAGTACTTC. This gives the protein CSVDKGWSEQYF. The chain links TRBV29-1 to TRBJ2-7, with unresolved D. CDR3 length: 12 amino acids. CDR1 SQVTM and CDR2 ANQGSEA come from the germline V gene. Trimming took off 3 bases at V and 6 bases at J, with 12 bases between the two ends.

This clonotype was detected only a few times. The chain has TRBV7-9 and TRBJ1-2; 7 nucleotides align to TRBD1. CDR1 and CDR2 (germline): SEHNR, FQNEAQ (reference sequence). With V trimmed by 4 bases and J by 5 bases, 10 bases remained unmatched. The CDR3 spans 15 residues. This CDR3 is CASSSSGTALYGYTF. The CDR3 bases are TGTGCCAGCAGCTCCTCCGGGACAGCGCTTTATGGCTACACCTTC.